This record looks at one T cell receptor beta chain sequence and its context. TCRdb's copy holds only in-frame clones and misses some; the assay was immunoSEQ multiplex PCR. Among about 190,000 clones listed, under 80% were seen once. The entry originates in a study of blood T cell repertoires in COVID-19. Turning to the study itself: There were acute and convalescent COVID-19 samples, and they came from the United States, Italy and Spain.

The CDR3 is made up of 12 amino acids. Germline CDR1 MNHEY, CDR2 SMNVEV (reference sequence). V lost 6 bases to trimming and J lost 0 bases, with 4 bases between them. V gene TRBV27 combines with J gene TRBJ2-3; D is undetermined. This clonotype was sampled from a woman aged 50 to 65 with acute or convalescent COVID-19. The sample was peripheral blood. This chain's CDR3 is CASRRSTDTQYF. CDR3 sequence (DNA): TGTGCCAGCAGACGGAGCACAGATACGCAGTATTTT.